Listed below are T cell receptor beta chains from one sample, sequenced in a study of Ad26.COV2.S vaccination and SARS-CoV-2 variants. Clones were sequenced by immunoSEQ multiplex PCR, and TCRdb holds only the in-frame ones, with some missing. The sample has 300,000 to 350,000 clones, less than 90% seen once. The material sequenced was peripheral blood, taken in a trial of Ad26.COV2.S vaccine versus placebo. The receptors derive from a person between 18 and 65 years old who received the Ad26.COV2.S COVID-19 vaccine or a placebo. Both conserved end residues are part of each CDR3. Each record gives: J gene, clone size, D gene, V gene, CDR3 protein, CDR3 DNA. D genes are given only for firm matches. Rows may omit the clone size; those that give it use once, few, many or a size class.

TRBJ1-2 | . | . | TRBV5-1 | CASSGTGIDGYTF | TGCGCCAGCAGCGGAACAGGAATAGATGGCTACACCTTC
TRBJ1-4 | . | . | TRBV3-1/TRBV3-2 | CASSQAGLERRTNEKLFF | TGTGCCAGCAGCCAAGCAGGGTTGGAGCGCCGTACCAATGAAAAACTGTTTTTT
TRBJ1-1 | few | . | TRBV19 | CASSTTRGTEAFF | TGTGCCAGTAGTACTACAAGAGGCACTGAAGCTTTCTTT
TRBJ1-5 | . | . | TRBV4-2 | CASSQDLGGNQPQHF | TGTGCCAGCAGCCAAGATTTGGGGGGCAATCAGCCCCAGCATTTT
TRBJ1-6 | . | . | TRBV6-5 | CASSHRTPPLHF | TGTGCCAGCAGCCACCGGACCCCCCCCCTCCACTTT
TRBJ1-2 | . | . | TRBV18 | CASSPDGTVQLGYTF | TGTGCCAGCTCACCCGACGGGACGGTTCAGTTAGGCTACACCTTC
TRBJ2-2 | once | . | TRBV3-1/TRBV3-2 | CASSQGQDRRELFF | TGTGCCAGCAGCCAAGGGCAGGACCGCAGGGAGCTGTTTTTT
TRBJ2-5 | once | TRBD2 | TRBV14 | CASSHRTSGRGETQYF | TGTGCCAGCAGCCACCGGACTAGCGGGAGAGGTGAGACCCAGTACTTC
TRBJ2-3 | . | . | TRBV7-9 | CASSLETGRTDTQYF | TGTGCCAGCAGCTTAGAAACAGGTCGAACAGATACGCAGTATTTT
TRBJ1-3 | . | . | TRBV7-9 | CASSPRGDPNTIYF | TGTGCCAGCAGCCCCAGGGGAGACCCAAACACCATATATTTT
TRBJ1-6 | . | . | TRBV30 | CAWSVRQGDNSPLHF | TGTGCCTGGAGTGTCCGGCAGGGAGATAATTCACCCCTCCACTTT
TRBJ1-5 | . | . | TRBV6-2/TRBV6-3 | CASSFGRAGLKPQHF | TGTGCCAGCAGTTTCGGACGGGCGGGATTGAAGCCCCAGCATTTT
TRBJ1-1 | . | TRBD1 | TRBV18 | CASSPIRTGRVTEAFF | TGTGCCAGCTCACCGATTCGGACAGGGAGGGTCACTGAAGCTTTCTTT
TRBJ1-2 | . | . | TRBV4-3 | CASSQDPAGALGGYTF | TGCGCCAGCAGCCAAGATCCAGCGGGGGCTTTAGGAGGCTACACCTTC
TRBJ1-5 | . | . | TRBV9 | CASSVEGQPQHF | TGTGCCAGCAGCGTAGAAGGACAGCCCCAGCATTTT
TRBJ2-7 | . | . | TRBV4-2 | CASSQDDSIPYEQYF | TGTGCCAGCAGCCAAGATGACTCAATCCCATACGAGCAGTACTTC
TRBJ1-1 | . | TRBD1 | TRBV3-1/TRBV3-2 | CASSLTGGTEAFF | TGTGCCAGCAGCTTGACAGGGGGGACTGAAGCTTTCTTT
TRBJ2-2 | . | TRBD1 | TRBV7-9 | CASRLTGQGTGELFF | TGTGCCAGCAGACTGACCGGACAGGGTACCGGGGAGCTGTTTTTT
TRBJ1-6 | . | . | TRBV28 | CASIAFGGKSDSPLHF | TGTGCCAGCATCGCATTCGGGGGGAAATCGGATTCACCCCTCCACTTT
TRBJ2-5 | . | . | TRBV5-6 | CASSLQAAAGTQYF | TGTGCCAGCAGCTTACAGGCGGCCGCGGGGACCCAGTACTTC
TRBJ1-6 | . | . | TRBV5-6 | CASSSLRQSSYNSPLHF | TGTGCCAGCAGCTCCCTTCGACAGAGCTCCTATAATTCACCCCTCCACTTT
TRBJ1-2 | once | . | TRBV9 | CASSVGQGGPYGYTF | TGTGCCAGCAGCGTAGGCCAGGGAGGTCCCTATGGCTACACCTTC
TRBJ1-5 | once | . | TRBV5-8 | CASSPGGWRNQPQHF | TGTGCCAGCAGCCCGGGGGGTTGGCGCAATCAGCCCCAGCATTTT
TRBJ1-2 | . | . | TRBV21-1 | CASLERFRNLENYGYTF | TGTGCCAGCTTGGAGCGCTTTCGAAACCTGGAGAACTATGGCTACACCTTC
TRBJ1-4 | . | . | TRBV4-2 | CASSQDSVPGRAGEKLFF | TGTGCCAGCAGCCAAGATAGTGTCCCAGGGAGGGCTGGGGAAAAACTGTTTTTT
TRBJ2-6 | few | . | TRBV3-1/TRBV3-2 | CASSQDLTVSGANVLTF | TGTGCCAGCAGCCAAGACCTCACAGTCTCTGGGGCCAACGTCCTGACTTTC
TRBJ2-3 | once | . | TRBV11-3 | CASSQGTAEYTDTQYF | TGTGCCAGCAGCCAAGGCACCGCAGAGTACACAGATACGCAGTATTTT